What follows is one T cell receptor beta chain and its context. The source of around 1.8 micrograms of genomic DNA for TCR beta libraries was cryopreserved PBMCs. The data derive from a study of cytotoxic CD8 clonotypes in ibrutinib-treated CLL. The CDR3 sequence is 13 residues long. Trimming left V 3 bases short and J 5 bases short, with 8 bases between. The germline CDR1 and CDR2 sequences are MNHEY and SMNVEV (reference sequence). The method was immunoSEQ multiplex PCR; TCRdb's version includes in-frame clones alone and lacks a portion of them. The table has around 76,000 clones, roughly 85% seen once; the top ten hold roughly 35%.

The sample in question was PBMCs, obtained after 24 months of ibrutinib treatment. The sequence was obtained from a human donor with chronic lymphocytic leukemia. The rearrangement joins TRBV27 to TRBJ1-5; perhaps TRBD1 as D (6 bases). The CDR3 sequence is CASSLDSYQPQHF. In DNA, the CDR3 is TGTGCCAGCAGTTTGGACAGCTATCAGCCCCAGCATTTT.